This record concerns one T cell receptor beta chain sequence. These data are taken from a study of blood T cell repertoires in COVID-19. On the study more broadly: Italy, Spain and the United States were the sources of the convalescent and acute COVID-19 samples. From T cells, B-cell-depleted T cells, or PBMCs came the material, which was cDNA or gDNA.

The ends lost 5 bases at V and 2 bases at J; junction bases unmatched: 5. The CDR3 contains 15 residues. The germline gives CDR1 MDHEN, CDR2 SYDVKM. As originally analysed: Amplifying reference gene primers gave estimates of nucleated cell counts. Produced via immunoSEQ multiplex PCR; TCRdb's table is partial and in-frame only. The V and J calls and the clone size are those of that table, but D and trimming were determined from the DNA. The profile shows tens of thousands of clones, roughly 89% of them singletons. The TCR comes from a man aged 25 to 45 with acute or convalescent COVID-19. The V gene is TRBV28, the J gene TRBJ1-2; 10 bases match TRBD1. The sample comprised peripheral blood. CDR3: CASSIRTGGNYGYTF. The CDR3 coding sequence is TGTGCCAGCAGTATACGGACAGGGGGGAACTATGGCTACACCTTC.